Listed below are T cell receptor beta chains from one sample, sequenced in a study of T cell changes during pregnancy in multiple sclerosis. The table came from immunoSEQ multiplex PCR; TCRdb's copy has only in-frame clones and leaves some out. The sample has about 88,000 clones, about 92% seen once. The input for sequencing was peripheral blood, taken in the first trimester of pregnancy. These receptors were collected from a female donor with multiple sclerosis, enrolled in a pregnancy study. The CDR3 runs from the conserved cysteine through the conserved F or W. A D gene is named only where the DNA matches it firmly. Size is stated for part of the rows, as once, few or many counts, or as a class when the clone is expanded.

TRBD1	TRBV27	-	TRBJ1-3	TGTGCCAGCAAACGACAGGGGTCGGGAAACACCATATATTTT	CASKRQGSGNTIYF
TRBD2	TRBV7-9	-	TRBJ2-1	TGTGCCAGCAGCACCCGGCGGCTAGCGGGACCACACTACAATGAGCAGTTCTTC	CASSTRRLAGPHYNEQFF
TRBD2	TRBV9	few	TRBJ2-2	TGTGCCAGCAGCCCCGGGACTAGGGGAGGGGAGCTGTTTTTT	CASSPGTRGGELFF
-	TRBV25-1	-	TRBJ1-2	TGTGCCAGCAGTAGTAACAGGGATTCGGGGTCTAGGACCTTC	CASSSNRDSGSRTF
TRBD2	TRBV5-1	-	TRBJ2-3	TGCGCCAGCAGCTTAGCGGGGGGACGCACAGATACGCAGTATTTT	CASSLAGGRTDTQYF
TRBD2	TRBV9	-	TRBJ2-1	TGTGCCAGCAGCGTAGAGCGCGGGAGTGGGTCCAATGAGCAGTTCTTC	CASSVERGSGSNEQFF
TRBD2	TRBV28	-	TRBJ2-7	TGTGCCAGCAAGGGGGTAGCGGGAGCGATTTGGTACGAGCAGTACTTC	CASKGVAGAIWYEQYF
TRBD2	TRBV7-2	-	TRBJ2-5	TGTGCCAGCAGCCTGCAGCGGGGGGAAGAGACCCAGTACTTC	CASSLQRGEETQYF
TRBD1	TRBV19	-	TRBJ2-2	TGTGCCAGTAGTTCCGGACAGGGGGAAACCGGGGAGCTGTTTTTT	CASSSGQGETGELFF
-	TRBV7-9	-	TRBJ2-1	TGTGCCAGCAGCTTTTCCCTGTGGAGGGGAAGCTCCTACAATGAGCAGTTCTTC	CASSFSLWRGSSYNEQFF
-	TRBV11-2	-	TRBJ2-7	TGTGCCAGCAGCTTCCTCGGAGGTAACGAGCAGTACTTC	CASSFLGGNEQYF
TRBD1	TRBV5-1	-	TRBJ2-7	TGCGCCAGTAGGGGGCTCTACGAGCAGTACTTC	CASRGLYEQYF
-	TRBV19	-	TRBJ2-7	TGTGCCAGTAGCTTTTCAGGGAACTCCTACGAGCAGTACTTC	CASSFSGNSYEQYF
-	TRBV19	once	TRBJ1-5	TGTGCCAGTAGTATAGCTCGCAATCAGCCCCAGCATTTT	CASSIARNQPQHF
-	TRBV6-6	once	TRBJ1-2	TGTGCCAGCAGTCCACCGGGGGGCTACACCTTC	CASSPPGGYTF
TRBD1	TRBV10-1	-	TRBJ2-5	TGCGCCAGCATGGACAGGAGCGAAGAGACCCAGTACTTC	CASMDRSEETQYF
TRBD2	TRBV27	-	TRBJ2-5	TGTGCCAGCAGTTTTCTAGCGGGAGGGACCCAGTACTTC	CASSFLAGGTQYF
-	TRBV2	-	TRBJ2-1	TGTGCCAGCAGTGGAAGCGCTAGCTCCTACAATGAGCAGTTCTTC	CASSGSASSYNEQFF
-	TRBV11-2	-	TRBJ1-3	TGTGCCAGCAGCTTAGCGACAGGTCTGAGGGGAAACACCATATATTTT	CASSLATGLRGNTIYF
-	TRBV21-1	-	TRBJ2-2	TGTGCCAGCAGCTCAACAGGGCGGCGGGCGAACACCGGGGAGCTGTTTTTT	CASSSTGRRANTGELFF
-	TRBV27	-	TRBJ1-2	TGTGCCAGCAGTCCCGGGAGTAACTATGGCTACACCTTC	CASSPGSNYGYTF
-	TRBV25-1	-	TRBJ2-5	TGTGCCAGCAGTGAACTGGCGGAGGGTGGACAGACCCAGTACTTC	CASSELAEGGQTQYF
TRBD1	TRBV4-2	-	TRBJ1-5	TGTGCCAGCAGCCAAGACGACAGGGGACGTCAGCCCCAGCATTTT	CASSQDDRGRQPQHF
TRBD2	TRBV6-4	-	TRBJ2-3	TGTGCCAGCAGTGACTCTGAGGCTAGCGGGAGTGATACGCAGTATTTT	CASSDSEASGSDTQYF
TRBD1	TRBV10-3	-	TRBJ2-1	TGTGCCATCACCGGGACAGGGAGTTACAATGAGCAGTTCTTC	CAITGTGSYNEQFF
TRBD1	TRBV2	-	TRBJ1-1	TGTGCCAGCAGTGAGAGCAGACAGGGGTTTCCTTTCTTT	CASSESRQGFPFF
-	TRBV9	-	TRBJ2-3	TGTGCCAGCAGCGTAAGCGGCAGCACGAACACAGATACGCAGTATTTT	CASSVSGSTNTDTQYF
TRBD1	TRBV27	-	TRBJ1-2	TGTGCCAGCAGGGACCCCGGGACAGGGAACTATGGCTACACCTTC	CASRDPGTGNYGYTF
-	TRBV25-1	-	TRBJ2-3	TGTGCCAGCAGTGAATTTGTCGTCGCAGATACGCAGTATTTT	CASSEFVVADTQYF
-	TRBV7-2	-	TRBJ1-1	TGTGCCAGCAGCTTAAGTCCGGGCAGGGGCACTGAAGCTTTCTTT	CASSLSPGRGTEAFF
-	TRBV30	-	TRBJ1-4	TGTGCCTGGAGTATTAGTACAGGCATTAATGAAAAACTGTTTTTT	CAWSISTGINEKLFF
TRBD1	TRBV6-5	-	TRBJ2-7	TGTGCCAGCATGGGACAGGGCTCCTACGAGCAGTACTTC	CASMGQGSYEQYF
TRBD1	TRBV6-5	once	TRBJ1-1	TGTGCCAGCAGCGGGGACAGGGGGAACACTGAAGCTTTCTTT	CASSGDRGNTEAFF
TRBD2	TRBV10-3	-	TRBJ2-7	TGTGCCATCAGTGAGAGCGGGAGGGCCCCGTACGAGCAGTACTTC	CAISESGRAPYEQYF
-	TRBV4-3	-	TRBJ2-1	TGCGCCAGCAGCCAAGAAGTCGGGGGCTCCTACAATGAGCAGTTCTTC	CASSQEVGGSYNEQFF
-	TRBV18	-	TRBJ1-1	TGTGCCAGCTCACCAGTACAGAACACTGAAGCTTTCTTT	CASSPVQNTEAFF
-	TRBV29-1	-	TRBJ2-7	TGCAGCGTTGACAACTCCTACGAGCAGTACTTC	CSVDNSYEQYF
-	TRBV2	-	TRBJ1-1	TGTGCCAGCAATAGCCGGGAGAACACTGAAGCTTTCTTT	CASNSRENTEAFF
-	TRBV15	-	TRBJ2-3	TGTGCCACCAGCAGAGAAGGGGTGTCAGATACGCAGTATTTT	CATSREGVSDTQYF
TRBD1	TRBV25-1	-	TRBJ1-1	TGTGCCAGCAGCTTAAACAGGGGTGAAGCTTTCTTT	CASSLNRGEAFF
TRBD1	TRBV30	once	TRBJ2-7	TGTGCCTGGAGTGCCAAGACAGGGTCCTCCTACGAGCAGTACTTC	CAWSAKTGSSYEQYF
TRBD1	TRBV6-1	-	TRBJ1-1	TGTGCCAGCAGGGACAGGGAGGGGAAAGCTTTCTTT	CASRDREGKAFF